A selection of T cell receptor beta chains follows, all from one sample in a study of cytomegalovirus exposure and HLA in healthy donors. Sequencing was performed with immunoSEQ multiplex PCR; in TCRdb, only in-frame clones are kept and a portion is missing. The sample shows approximately 250,000 clones, around 84% of them seen only once. Sequenced input: PBMCs. These receptors were collected from a girl aged 2-10 years in good health and CMV-seronegative. CDR3s include the opening cysteine and the closing phenylalanine or tryptophan. Each record gives: J gene, V gene, D gene, CDR3 length, CDR3 protein, CDR3 DNA. D genes are given only for firm matches.

J gene: TRBJ2-4; V gene: TRBV7-9; D gene: TRBD2; CDR3 length: 16; CDR3 protein: CSSSFGLARAKNIQYF; CDR3 DNA: TGTTCCAGCAGCTTCGGACTAGCTCGAGCCAAAAACATTCAGTACTTC
J gene: TRBJ2-7; V gene: TRBV27; D gene: NA; CDR3 length: 12; CDR3 protein: CASSSSIYEQYF; CDR3 DNA: TGTGCCAGCAGTTCCAGTATATACGAGCAGTACTTC
J gene: TRBJ2-3; V gene: TRBV30; D gene: TRBD2; CDR3 length: 14; CDR3 protein: CAWEREGGTDTQYF; CDR3 DNA: TGTGCCTGGGAGCGGGAGGGAGGCACAGATACGCAGTATTTT
J gene: TRBJ2-7; V gene: TRBV7-6; D gene: TRBD2; CDR3 length: 14; CDR3 protein: CASSLTSGSYEQYF; CDR3 DNA: TGTGCCAGCAGCTTGACTAGCGGGTCCTACGAGCAGTACTTC
J gene: TRBJ1-5; V gene: TRBV5-6; D gene: TRBD1; CDR3 length: 19; CDR3 protein: CASSSQRGQGLYSNQPQHF; CDR3 DNA: TGTGCCAGCAGCTCGCAAAGAGGACAGGGACTTTATAGCAATCAGCCCCAGCATTTT
J gene: TRBJ1-2; V gene: TRBV4-2; D gene: TRBD1; CDR3 length: 17; CDR3 protein: CASSQGGAGQDNYGYTF; CDR3 DNA: TGTGCCAGCAGCCAAGGAGGGGCGGGACAGGACAACTATGGCTACACCTTC
J gene: TRBJ2-7; V gene: TRBV20-1; D gene: NA; CDR3 length: 10; CDR3 protein: CSARADEQYF; CDR3 DNA: TGCAGTGCTAGAGCCGACGAGCAGTACTTC
J gene: TRBJ1-5; V gene: TRBV28; D gene: NA; CDR3 length: 15; CDR3 protein: CASRILGLGNQPQHF; CDR3 DNA: TGTGCCAGCAGGATCCTGGGACTAGGGAATCAGCCCCAGCATTTT
J gene: TRBJ2-1; V gene: TRBV11-2; D gene: TRBD2; CDR3 length: 15; CDR3 protein: CASSLGAGGSNEQFF; CDR3 DNA: TGTGCCAGCAGCTTAGGGGCGGGAGGGTCCAATGAGCAGTTCTTC
J gene: TRBJ2-1; V gene: TRBV4-2; D gene: TRBD2; CDR3 length: 19; CDR3 protein: CASSQVTSGPEYPYNEQFF; CDR3 DNA: TGTGCCAGCAGCCAAGTCACTAGCGGGCCGGAATACCCCTACAATGAGCAGTTCTTC
J gene: TRBJ2-7; V gene: TRBV5-4; D gene: TRBD2; CDR3 length: 16; CDR3 protein: CASSFGASGGVYEQYF; CDR3 DNA: TGTGCCAGCAGCTTCGGGGCGAGCGGGGGTGTCTACGAGCAGTACTTC
J gene: TRBJ1-1; V gene: TRBV6-1; D gene: TRBD1; CDR3 length: 14; CDR3 protein: CASGKGQDWSEAFF; CDR3 DNA: TGTGCCAGCGGCAAAGGACAGGATTGGAGTGAAGCTTTCTTT
J gene: TRBJ2-7; V gene: TRBV9; D gene: TRBD2; CDR3 length: 14; CDR3 protein: CASSWRGGQDEQYF; CDR3 DNA: TGTGCCAGCAGCTGGCGGGGGGGCCAAGACGAGCAGTACTTC
J gene: TRBJ2-7; V gene: TRBV11-2; D gene: TRBD1; CDR3 length: 12; CDR3 protein: CASSLTGREQYF; CDR3 DNA: TGTGCCAGCAGCTTGACAGGGCGCGAGCAGTACTTC
J gene: TRBJ2-3; V gene: TRBV6-1; D gene: TRBD2; CDR3 length: 15; CDR3 protein: CASSASGSDADTQYF; CDR3 DNA: TGTGCCAGCAGTGCTAGCGGGAGTGATGCAGATACGCAGTATTTT
J gene: TRBJ2-7; V gene: TRBV6-5; D gene: NA; CDR3 length: 13; CDR3 protein: CASSWDSTYEQYF; CDR3 DNA: TGTGCCAGCAGCTGGGACTCGACCTACGAGCAGTACTTC